The entry below describes one T cell receptor (beta chain). The antigen remains unidentified. It was into CD45RA+ naive and CD45RA-negative memory subsets that the CD4+ cells were split. Some clones are missing from TCRdb's copy, which holds only in-frame ones; the method was immunoSEQ multiplex PCR. The data hold some 1,400,000 clones, with more than 95% observed a single time. These data originate in a study of shared clonotypes between healthy human individuals. Broader study findings: Depth of sequencing was expected to influence donor clonotype sharing. Rarefaction revealed incomplete sorted-subset sequencing despite large depth.

J lost 8 bases, V lost 4 bases, and 6 bases had no gene match. The CDR3 has 14 amino acids. Germline V gene sequence: CDR1 MDHEN, CDR2 SYDVKM. Sequences were obtained from naive CD4+ T cells sorted from blood. As to subset: CD45RA+ positively selected. This sequence joins TRBV28 and TRBJ1-1; TRBD1 matches 11 bases. The clonotype was recovered from a man aged 25 to 40 in good health. The DNA of the CDR3 is TGTGCCAGCAGTTCAGGACAGGGGGCTTGGGAAGCTTTCTTT. Its translation is CASSSGQGAWEAFF.